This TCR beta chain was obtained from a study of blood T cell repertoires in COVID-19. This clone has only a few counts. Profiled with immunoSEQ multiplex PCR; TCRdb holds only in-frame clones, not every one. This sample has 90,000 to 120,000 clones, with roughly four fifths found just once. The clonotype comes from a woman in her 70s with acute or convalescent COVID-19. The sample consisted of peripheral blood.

The CDR3: CASSPTETGSGTFF. CDR3 sequence (DNA): TGTGCCAGCTCACCTACTGAGACAGGGTCCGGAACTTTCTTT. V and J are TRBV18 and TRBJ1-1, with TRBD1 matching 7 bases. The CDR3 extends over 14 amino acids. V gave up 3 bases and J gave up 12 bases; unmatched junction bases: 13. The germline CDR1 and CDR2 sequences are KGHSH and LQKENI. The full variable domain, completed using reference TRBV18 and TRBJ1-1, is NAGVMQNPRHLVRRRGQEARLRCSPMKGHSHVYWYRQLPEEGLKFMVYLQKENIIDESGMPKERFSAEFPKEGPSILRIQQVVRGDSAAYFCASSPTETGSGTFFGQGTRLTVV.